This T cell receptor beta chain was recorded in a study of T cells after yellow fever vaccination. Whole-study findings and limits: At under 98% for CD4 and about 87% for CD8, most primary-vaccination clones showed up again after the booster. Contaminating bulk clonotypes could be abundant in FACS-sorted repertoires.

Germline loops: CDR1 SGHKS, CDR2 YYEKEE (reference sequence). The V end lost 7 bases, the J end lost 6 bases, and 19 bases lay between the germline ends. The CDR3 is 14 amino acids. As TCR cDNA was made by 5'RACE template switching, a universal primer site and UMIs were added. TCRdb called the 5' RACE reads again in MiXCR, with one record for every CDR3 protein. The sample contains hundreds of thousands of distinct CDR3 sequences, around 3.9% of which appear only once. This clonotype was picked up many times. Its antigen is still unknown. Sample: PBMCs, taken on the day of the yellow fever booster vaccination. This chain joins TRBV5-5 and TRBJ2-5; D may match TRBD1 or TRBD2 (6 bases each). This sequence originates from a man aged 18-30 years who received the YFV17D yellow fever vaccine. The CDR3 DNA reads TGTGCCAGCTCCCCCGGGGGCTCCGCGCAGACCCAGTACTTC. It translates to CASSPGGSAQTQYF.